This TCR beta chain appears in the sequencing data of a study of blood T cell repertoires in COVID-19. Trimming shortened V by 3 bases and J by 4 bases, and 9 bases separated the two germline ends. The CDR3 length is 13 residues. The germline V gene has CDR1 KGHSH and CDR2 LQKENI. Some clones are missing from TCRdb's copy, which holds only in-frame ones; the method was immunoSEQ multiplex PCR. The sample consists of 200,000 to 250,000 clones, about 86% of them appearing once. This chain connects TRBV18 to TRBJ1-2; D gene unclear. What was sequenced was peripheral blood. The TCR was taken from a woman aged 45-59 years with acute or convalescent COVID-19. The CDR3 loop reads CASSPPGLYGYTF. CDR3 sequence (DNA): TGTGCCAGCTCACCCCCGGGTCTCTATGGCTACACCTTC.